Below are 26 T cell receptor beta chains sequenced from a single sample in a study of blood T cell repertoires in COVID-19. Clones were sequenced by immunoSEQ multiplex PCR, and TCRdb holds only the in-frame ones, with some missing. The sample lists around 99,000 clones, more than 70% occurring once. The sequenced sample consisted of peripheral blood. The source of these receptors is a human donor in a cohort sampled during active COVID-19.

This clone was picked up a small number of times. CDR3 in amino acids: CASSFGGSLSGNTIYF. The CDR3 DNA follows: TGTGCCAGCAGCTTTGGGGGCTCTTTATCTGGAAACACCATATATTTT. J is TRBJ1-3 and V is TRBV7-2; perhaps TRBD1 as D (6 bases). From germline, CDR1 is SGHTA and CDR2 FQGNSA. This CDR3 spans 16 amino acids. Trimming shortened V by 3 bases and J by 1 base, and 13 bases separated the two germline ends.

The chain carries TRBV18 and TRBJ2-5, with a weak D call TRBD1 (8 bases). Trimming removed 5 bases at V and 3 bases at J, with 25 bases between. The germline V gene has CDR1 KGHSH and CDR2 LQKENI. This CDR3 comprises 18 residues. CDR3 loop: CASSFTPLGTGLEETQYF. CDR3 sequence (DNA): TGTGCCAGCTCATTCACGCCTCTGGGGACAGGACTAGAAGAGACCCAGTACTTC.

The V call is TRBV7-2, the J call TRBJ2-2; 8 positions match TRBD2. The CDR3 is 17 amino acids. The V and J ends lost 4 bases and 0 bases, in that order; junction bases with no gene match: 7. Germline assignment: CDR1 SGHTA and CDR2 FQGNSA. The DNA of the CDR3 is TGTGCCAGCAGCTCCCGGGGGGGAAACGCGAACACCGGGGAGCTGTTTTTT. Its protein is CASSSRGGNANTGELFF. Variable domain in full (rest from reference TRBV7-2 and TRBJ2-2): GAGVSQSPSNKVTEKGKDVELRCDPISGHTALYWYRQSLGQGLEFLIYFQGNSAPDKSGLPSDRFSAERTGGSVSTLTIQRTQQEDSAVYLCASSSRGGNANTGELFFGEGSRLTVL.

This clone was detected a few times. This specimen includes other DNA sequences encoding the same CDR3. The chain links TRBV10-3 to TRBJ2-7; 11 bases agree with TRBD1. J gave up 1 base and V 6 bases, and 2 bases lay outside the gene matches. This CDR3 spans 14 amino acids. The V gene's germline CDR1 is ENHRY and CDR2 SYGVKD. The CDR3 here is CAISRDRGSYEQYF. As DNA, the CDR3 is TGTGCCATCAGCCGGGACAGGGGGTCCTACGAGCAGTACTTC.

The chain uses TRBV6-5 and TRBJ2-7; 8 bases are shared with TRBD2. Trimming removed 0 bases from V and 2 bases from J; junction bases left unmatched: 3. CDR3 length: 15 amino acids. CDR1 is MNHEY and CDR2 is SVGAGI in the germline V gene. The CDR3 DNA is TGTGCCAGCAGTTACTCGAGTAGCGGGACCTACGAGCAGTACGTC. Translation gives CASSYSSSGTYEQYV.

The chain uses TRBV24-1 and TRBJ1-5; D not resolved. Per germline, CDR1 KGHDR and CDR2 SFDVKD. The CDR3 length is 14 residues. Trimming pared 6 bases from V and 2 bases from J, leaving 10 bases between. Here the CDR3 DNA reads TGTGCCACCAGTCCTTCGGTTGGCAATCAGCCCCAGCATTTT. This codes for CATSPSVGNQPQHF.

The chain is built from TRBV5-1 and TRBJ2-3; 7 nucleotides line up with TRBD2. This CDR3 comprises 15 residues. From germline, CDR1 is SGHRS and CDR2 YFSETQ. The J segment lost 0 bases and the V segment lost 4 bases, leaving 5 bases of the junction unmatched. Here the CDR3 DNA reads TGCGCCAGCAGCAATAGCGGGTCCAGCACAGATACGCAGTATTTT. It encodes CASSNSGSSTDTQYF.

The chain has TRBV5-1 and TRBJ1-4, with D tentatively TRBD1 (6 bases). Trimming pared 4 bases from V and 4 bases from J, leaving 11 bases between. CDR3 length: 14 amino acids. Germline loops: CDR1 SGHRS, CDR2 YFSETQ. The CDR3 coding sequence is TGCGCCAGCAGCCTCGGACAGTATAATGAAAAACTGTTTTTT. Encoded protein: CASSLGQYNEKLFF. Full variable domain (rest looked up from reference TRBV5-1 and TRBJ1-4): KAGVTQTPRYLIKTRGQQVTLSCSPISGHRSVSWYQQTPGQGLQFLFEYFSETQRNKGNFPGRFSGRQFSNSRSEMNVSTLELGDSALYLCASSLGQYNEKLFFGSGTQLSVL.

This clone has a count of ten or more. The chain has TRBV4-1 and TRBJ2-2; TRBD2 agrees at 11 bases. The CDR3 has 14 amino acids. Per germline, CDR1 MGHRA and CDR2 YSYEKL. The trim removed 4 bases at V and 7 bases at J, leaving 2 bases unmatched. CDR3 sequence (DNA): TGCGCCAGCAGCCTCGGACTAGCGGGCGGGGAGCTGTTTTTT. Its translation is CASSLGLAGGELFF.

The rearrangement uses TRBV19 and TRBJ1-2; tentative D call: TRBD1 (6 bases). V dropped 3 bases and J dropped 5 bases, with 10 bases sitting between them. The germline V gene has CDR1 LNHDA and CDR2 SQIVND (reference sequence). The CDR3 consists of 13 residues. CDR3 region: CASSIQGKYGYTF. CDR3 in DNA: TGTGCCAGTAGTATTCAGGGGAAGTATGGCTACACCTTC.

DNA of the CDR3: TGTGCCAGCAGCCAGGGGGCCAGTAGCTCCTACGAGCAGTACTTC. Protein product: CASSQGASSSYEQYF. The gene calls are TRBV7-9 and TRBJ2-7; 8 nucleotides align to TRBD1. V shed 5 bases, J shed 0 bases, and the junction held 6 bases outside the gene matches. The CDR3 is 15 residues long. The germline V gene encodes CDR1 SEHNR and CDR2 FQNEAQ (reference sequence).

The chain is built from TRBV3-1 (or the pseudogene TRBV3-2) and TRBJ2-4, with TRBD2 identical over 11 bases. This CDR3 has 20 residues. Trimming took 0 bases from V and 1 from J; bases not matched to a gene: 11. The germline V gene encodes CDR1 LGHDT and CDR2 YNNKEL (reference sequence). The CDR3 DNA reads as TGTGCCAGCAGCCAAGATCTAACTAGCGGGGGAGGGGTGGCCAAAAACATTCAGTACTTC. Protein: CASSQDLTSGGGVAKNIQYF.

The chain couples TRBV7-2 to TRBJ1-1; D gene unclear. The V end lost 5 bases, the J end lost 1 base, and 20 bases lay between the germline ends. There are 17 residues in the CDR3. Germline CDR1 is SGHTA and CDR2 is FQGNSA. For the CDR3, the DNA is TGTGCCAGCAGCCCCCCGGGTTCCTTACTATCGAACACTGAAGCTTTCTTT. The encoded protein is CASSPPGSLLSNTEAFF.

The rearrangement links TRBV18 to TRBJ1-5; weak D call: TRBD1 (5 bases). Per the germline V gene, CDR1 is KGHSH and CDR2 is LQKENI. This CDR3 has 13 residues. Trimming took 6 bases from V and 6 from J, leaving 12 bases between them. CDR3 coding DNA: TGTGCCAGCTCTGAAGGGGTGGCTCAGCCCCAGCATTTT. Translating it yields CASSEGVAQPQHF.

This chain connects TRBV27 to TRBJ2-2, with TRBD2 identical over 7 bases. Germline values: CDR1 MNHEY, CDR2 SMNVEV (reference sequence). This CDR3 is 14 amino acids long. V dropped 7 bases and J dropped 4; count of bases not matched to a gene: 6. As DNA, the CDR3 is TGTGCCAGCACCTGGGGGAGGGGCACCGGGGAGCTGTTTTTT. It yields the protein CASTWGRGTGELFF.

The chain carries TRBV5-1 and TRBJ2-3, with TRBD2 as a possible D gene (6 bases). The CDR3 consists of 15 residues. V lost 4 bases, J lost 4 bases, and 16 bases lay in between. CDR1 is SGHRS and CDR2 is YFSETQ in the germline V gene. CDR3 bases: TGCGCCAGCAGCCCACCCGGGACTCTACCAGATACGCAGTATTTT. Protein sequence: CASSPPGTLPDTQYF.

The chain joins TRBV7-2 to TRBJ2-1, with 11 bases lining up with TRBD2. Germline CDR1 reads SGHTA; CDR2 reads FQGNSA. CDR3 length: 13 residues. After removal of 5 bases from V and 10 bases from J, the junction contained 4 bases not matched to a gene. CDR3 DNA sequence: TGTGCCAGCAGCGCCAGACTAGCGGGGGAGCAGTTCTTC. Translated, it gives CASSARLAGEQFF.

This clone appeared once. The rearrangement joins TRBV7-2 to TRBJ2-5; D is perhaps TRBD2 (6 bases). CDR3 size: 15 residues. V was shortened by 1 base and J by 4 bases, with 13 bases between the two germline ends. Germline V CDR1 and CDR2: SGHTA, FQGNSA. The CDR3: CASSLVAVGGETQYF. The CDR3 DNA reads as TGTGCCAGCAGCTTAGTGGCCGTGGGGGGAGAGACCCAGTACTTC.

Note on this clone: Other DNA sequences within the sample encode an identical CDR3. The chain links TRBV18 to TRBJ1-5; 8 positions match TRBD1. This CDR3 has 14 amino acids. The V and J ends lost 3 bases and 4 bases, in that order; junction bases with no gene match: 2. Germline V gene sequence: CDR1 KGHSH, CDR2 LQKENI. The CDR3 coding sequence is TGTGCCAGCTCACCCGACAGGGGAAATCAGCCCCAGCATTTT. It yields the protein CASSPDRGNQPQHF.

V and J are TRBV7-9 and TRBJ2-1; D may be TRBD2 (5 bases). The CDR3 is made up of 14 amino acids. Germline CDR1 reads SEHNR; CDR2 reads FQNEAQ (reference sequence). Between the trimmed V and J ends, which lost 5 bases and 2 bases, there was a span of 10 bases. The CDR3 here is CASSPRETYNEQFF. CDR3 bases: TGTGCCAGCAGCCCTAGGGAGACCTACAATGAGCAGTTCTTC.

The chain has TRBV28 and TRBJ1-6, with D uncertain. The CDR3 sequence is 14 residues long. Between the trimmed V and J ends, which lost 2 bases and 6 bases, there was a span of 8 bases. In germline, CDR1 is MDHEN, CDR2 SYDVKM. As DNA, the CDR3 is TGTGCCAGCAGTTTAGGTCAGATTAATTCACCCCTCCACTTT. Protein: CASSLGQINSPLHF.

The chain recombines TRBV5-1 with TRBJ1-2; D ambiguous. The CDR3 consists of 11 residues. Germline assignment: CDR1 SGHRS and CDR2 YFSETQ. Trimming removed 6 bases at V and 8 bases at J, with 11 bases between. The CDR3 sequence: CASTRQGGYTF. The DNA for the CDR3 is TGCGCCAGCACCCGACAAGGCGGCTACACCTTC. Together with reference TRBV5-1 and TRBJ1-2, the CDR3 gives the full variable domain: KAGVTQTPRYLIKTRGQQVTLSCSPISGHRSVSWYQQTPGQGLQFLFEYFSETQRNKGNFPGRFSGRQFSNSRSEMNVSTLELGDSALYLCASTRQGGYTFGSGTRLTVV.

The CDR3 loop is CASSLAGLDSYEQYF. CDR3 DNA sequence: TGCGCCAGCAGCTTAGCGGGACTAGACTCCTACGAGCAGTACTTC. The chain employs TRBV5-1 and TRBJ2-7, with 8 bases matching TRBD2. Germline V lookup: CDR1 SGHRS, CDR2 YFSETQ. This CDR3 region has 15 residues. V trimming: 2 bases; J trimming: 0 bases; junction bases outside the gene matches: 4.

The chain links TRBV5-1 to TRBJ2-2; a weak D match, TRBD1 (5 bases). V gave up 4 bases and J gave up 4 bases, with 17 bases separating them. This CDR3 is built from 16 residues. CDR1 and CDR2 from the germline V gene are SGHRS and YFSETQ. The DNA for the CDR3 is TGCGCCAGCAGCGGGGTAGGATCTAGGGGCACCGGGGAGCTGTTTTTT. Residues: CASSGVGSRGTGELFF.

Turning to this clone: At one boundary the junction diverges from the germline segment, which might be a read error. The CDR3 nucleotides are TGCAGCATTGACAGGGAACTAGCGGGAGGGCCGCATGAGCAGTTCTTC. This codes for CSIDRELAGGPHEQFF. The V call is TRBV29-1, the J call TRBJ2-1; 13 bases agree with TRBD2. Germline CDR1 SQVTM, CDR2 ANQGSEA. The CDR3 consists of 16 residues.

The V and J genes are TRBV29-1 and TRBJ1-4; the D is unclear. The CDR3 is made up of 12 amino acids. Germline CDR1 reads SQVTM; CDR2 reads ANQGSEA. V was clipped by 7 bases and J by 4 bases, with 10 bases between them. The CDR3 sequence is CSAGEVNEKLFF. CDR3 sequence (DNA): TGCAGCGCCGGGGAGGTTAATGAAAAACTGTTTTTT.